A single sample gave rise to the 10 T cell receptor beta chains below, sequenced in a study of blood T cell repertoires in COVID-19. The table came from immunoSEQ multiplex PCR; TCRdb's copy has only in-frame clones and leaves some out. The table includes a few hundred thousand clones, roughly four fifths detected once. Material: PBMCs or T cells enriched from blood (not recorded which). Every receptor here comes from a man aged 25-40 years with acute COVID-19.

The CDR3 nucleotides read TGTGCCACCAGTGATTTGCAGGCTGGCAACGCGTTACGGCCTGAGCAGTTCTTC. Encoded protein: CATSDLQAGNALRPEQFF. The gene calls are TRBV24-1 and TRBJ2-1; D not resolved. Per the germline V gene, CDR1 is KGHDR and CDR2 is SFDVKD. This CDR3 has 18 amino acids. V was pared by 0 bases and J by 9 bases, with 23 bases between.

V and J are TRBV6-5 and TRBJ1-6, with D possibly matching TRBD1 (6 bases). Trimming cost V 6 bases and J 4 bases, with 10 bases left between them. This CDR3 has 14 residues. Germline V gene lookup returns CDR1 MNHEY and CDR2 SVGAGI. The CDR3 DNA reads TGTGCCAGCAGAGGGACAAATTATAATTCACCCCTCCACTTT. Protein sequence: CASRGTNYNSPLHF.

The chain is built from TRBV3-1 (or the pseudogene TRBV3-2) and TRBJ1-6, with D possibly TRBD1 on 5 matching bases. CDR3 size: 15 residues. Germline assignment: CDR1 LGHDT and CDR2 YNNKEL (reference sequence). Trimming cost V 4 bases and J 7 bases, with 14 bases left between them. The CDR3 sequence is CASSLPTGTNSPLHF. The CDR3 bases are TGTGCCAGCAGCCTTCCAACAGGAACGAATTCACCCCTCCACTTT.

This chain links TRBV30 with TRBJ2-1; TRBD1 agrees at 10 bases. V lost 3 bases, J lost 7 bases, and 12 bases stayed unmatched. Looked up from germline, CDR1 is GTSNPN and CDR2 is SVGIG (reference sequence). CDR3 length equals 16 residues. CDR3 DNA sequence: TGTGCCTGGAGACAAAGCGGGACAGGGGTGAGGAATGAGCAGTTCTTC. It codes for CAWRQSGTGVRNEQFF.

About this clone: The same CDR3 also results from other DNA sequences found in this sample. J is TRBJ1-5 and V is TRBV19; 7 bases line up with TRBD1. V dropped 11 bases and J dropped 0; count of bases not matched to a gene: 7. The germline CDR1 and CDR2 sequences are LNHDA and SQIVND (reference sequence). There are 14 residues in the CDR3. DNA of the CDR3: TGTGCCTCCGGACAGGTGAATAGCAATCAGCCCCAGCATTTT. It codes for CASGQVNSNQPQHF.

The chain links TRBV13 to TRBJ2-2; 13 bases map to TRBD2. Germline trimming cut 0 bases from V and 0 bases from J; bases unmatched to any gene: 1. Germline values: CDR1 PRHDT, CDR2 FYEKMQ (reference sequence). This CDR3 region has 18 residues. The CDR3 loop reads CASSLGTSGGTNTGELFF. CDR3 in DNA: TGTGCCAGCAGCTTAGGGACTAGCGGGGGGACGAACACCGGGGAGCTGTTTTTT.

V is TRBV7-3 and J is TRBJ1-2, with a weak D call TRBD1 (5 bases). Germline V CDR1 and CDR2: SGHTA, FQGTGA. The CDR3 covers 13 residues. V lost 5 bases and J lost 7, with 14 bases in between. DNA of the CDR3: TGTGCCAGCAGCCTAATGGGGGAGGGTGGCTACACCTTC. It yields the protein CASSLMGEGGYTF. Variable domain in full (rest from reference TRBV7-3 and TRBJ1-2): GAGVSQTPSNKVTEKGKYVELRCDPISGHTALYWYRQSLGQGPEFLIYFQGTGAADDSGLPNDRFFAVRPEGSVSTLKIQRTERGDSAVYLCASSLMGEGGYTFGSGTRLTVV.

This clone was counted once. The chain is built from TRBV10-3 and TRBJ2-7; TRBD1 agrees at 8 bases. CDR1 is ENHRY, CDR2 SYGVKD, per germline. This CDR3 is built from 15 residues. Trimming removed 2 bases from V and 2 bases from J; junction bases left unmatched: 5. CDR3 in amino acids: CAISEGQGRAYEQYV. In DNA, the CDR3 is TGTGCCATCAGTGAGGGACAGGGTAGGGCCTACGAGCAGTACGTC.

The genes are TRBV5-1 and TRBJ2-3; TRBD1 aligns across 7 bases. This CDR3 is built from 15 residues. Germline values: CDR1 SGHRS, CDR2 YFSETQ. The V segment lost 3 bases and the J segment 0 bases; nucleotides outside the gene matches: 4. The CDR3 loop is CASSSMDRSTDTQYF. DNA for the CDR3: TGCGCCAGCAGCTCGATGGACAGGAGCACAGATACGCAGTATTTT.

The rearrangement uses TRBV5-1 and TRBJ2-3; D possibly corresponds to TRBD1 (6 bases). Per germline, CDR1 SGHRS and CDR2 YFSETQ. CDR3 length: 14 residues. V was pared by 4 bases and J by 4 bases, with 13 bases between. The CDR3 nucleotides read TGCGCCAGCAGCCGTCTACAGGGAGCAGATACGCAGTATTTT. It yields the protein CASSRLQGADTQYF.